These T cell receptor beta chains were read from a single sample in a study of memory CD4+ T cells and cytomegalovirus serostatus. Generated by immunoSEQ multiplex PCR, the TCRdb table keeps only in-frame clones and is missing some. The sample consists of tens of thousands of clones, 70% to 85% of them appearing once. The specimen sequenced was memory CD4+ T cells from blood. The source is an adult in good health and CMV-seronegative. Both conserved end residues are part of each CDR3. Each record gives: D gene, J gene, clone size, V gene, CDR3 DNA, CDR3 protein. The D gene is left open where the match is weak. Where a row states a size, it is once, few, many or the class of an expanded clone; other rows omit it.

>TRBD1|TRBJ2-3|-|TRBV4-1
TGCGCCAGCAGCCAAGGGGACAGGGCGGCAGATACGCAGTATTTT
CASSQGDRAADTQYF
>TRBD1|TRBJ1-1|-|TRBV28
TGTGCCAGCAGATCCGACAGGGGAATCTCGGACACTGAAGCTTTCTTT
CASRSDRGISDTEAFF
>-|TRBJ1-4|-|TRBV6-6
TGTGCCAGCAGTCTTACCTCCTCAACTAATGAAAAACTGTTTTTT
CASSLTSSTNEKLFF
>-|TRBJ2-1|-|TRBV5-8
TGTGCCAGCAGCTTGATGCGGGCCAATGAGCAGTTCTTC
CASSLMRANEQFF
>-|TRBJ1-1|many|TRBV18
TGTGCCAGCTCACCTGATATGAACACTGAAGCTTTCTTT
CASSPDMNTEAFF
>-|TRBJ2-7|-|TRBV1
TGCACCAGCAGCCGAAGGCCTTCTAGCGGGGGCCCCACCCCCTACGAGCAGTACTTC
CTSSRRPSSGGPTPYEQYF
>TRBD2|TRBJ2-1|-|TRBV5-1
TGCGCCAGCAGCCTTAGCGGGGGAGGCTACAATGAGCAGTTCTTC
CASSLSGGGYNEQFF
>-|TRBJ1-5|-|TRBV19
TGTGCCAGTAGGATGGCAGGGGTCGACAATCAGCCCCAGCATTTT
CASRMAGVDNQPQHF
>-|TRBJ1-5|-|TRBV6-1
TGTGCCAGCAGTGAAGCTCCGCAGGGGAGAGACCAGCCCCAGCATTTT
CASSEAPQGRDQPQHF
>-|TRBJ2-3|-|TRBV7-9
TGTGCCAGCAGCCACGGGTCAGATACGCAGTATTTT
CASSHGSDTQYF
>TRBD1|TRBJ2-1|-|TRBV5-8
TGTGCCAGCGCGGCGGGACAGGTCTACAATGAGCAGTTCTTC
CASAAGQVYNEQFF
>TRBD1|TRBJ2-7|-|TRBV6-5
TGTGCCAGCAGTTATTCGGGACAGGGCCCCTACGAGCAGTACTTC
CASSYSGQGPYEQYF
>TRBD1|TRBJ2-2|-|TRBV2
TGTGCCAGCAGTGTCGGGACAGGGAAAGCCGGGGAGCTGTTTTTT
CASSVGTGKAGELFF
>TRBD2|TRBJ2-3|-|TRBV5-6
TGTGCCAGCAGCTTGGCCGGGGGGGCCGTGGATACGCAGTATTTT
CASSLAGGAVDTQYF
>TRBD1|TRBJ2-2|-|TRBV10-1
TGCGCCAGCAGTGATTCAGGGGGCACGACCGGGGAGCTGTTTTTT
CASSDSGGTTGELFF
>-|TRBJ2-1|-|TRBV7-2
TGTGCCAGCAGCTTAGTGTCCAGGGGTGAGCAGTTCTTC
CASSLVSRGEQFF
>TRBD2|TRBJ2-1|-|TRBV2
TGTGCCGGGGGACTAGGTATCCATGAGCAGTTCTTC
CAGGLGIHEQFF
>TRBD2|TRBJ2-1|-|TRBV19
TGTGCCAGTAGTGTGTCGCTAGCGGGAGTAGGTGAGCAGTTCTTC
CASSVSLAGVGEQFF
>-|TRBJ2-1|-|TRBV11-3
TGTGCCAGCAGCTTAGGAGGGGGGAGCTCCTACAATGAGCAGTTCTTC
CASSLGGGSSYNEQFF
>-|TRBJ2-2|-|TRBV6-1
TGTGCCAGCAGTGATCCCGGGTGGAACACCGGGGAGCTGTTTTTT
CASSDPGWNTGELFF
>-|TRBJ2-5|-|TRBV7-8
TGTGCCAGCAGTTCTGGGGCGCAAGAGACCCAGTACTTC
CASSSGAQETQYF
>TRBD1|TRBJ2-7|-|TRBV14
TGTGCCAGCAGCCAAGTGGACAGGGTCTACGAGCAGTACTTC
CASSQVDRVYEQYF
>-|TRBJ2-2|once|TRBV30
TGTGCCTGGAGGGGTGGGTCGCTCGGGGAGCTGTTTTTT
CAWRGGSLGELFF
>-|TRBJ2-2|-|TRBV7-9
TGTGCCCTAGCCACCGGGGAGCTGTTTTTT
CALATGELFF
>TRBD2|TRBJ2-1|-|TRBV30
TGTGCCTGGACTAGCGGGCGCGGGGGCTCCTACAATGAGCAGTTCTTC
CAWTSGRGGSYNEQFF
>TRBD1|TRBJ1-1|-|TRBV25-1
TGTGCCAGCAGTCAACAGGGGGAGAACACTGAAGCTTTCTTT
CASSQQGENTEAFF
>TRBD1|TRBJ1-4|-|TRBV19
TGTGCCAGTAGTAGGACAGGCTCAACTAATGAAAAACTGTTTTTT
CASSRTGSTNEKLFF
>-|TRBJ1-1|-|TRBV5-1
TGCGCCAGCAGCCGAACCGGGAGAGGCACTGAAGCTTTCTTT
CASSRTGRGTEAFF
>TRBD2|TRBJ2-1|-|TRBV7-2
TGTGCCAGCAGCTTGGGACTAGGGTATGGTGAGCAGTTCTTC
CASSLGLGYGEQFF
>-|TRBJ2-6|-|TRBV19
TGTGCCAGTATGGCCGTTAGGTCCGGGGCCAACGTCCTGACTTTC
CASMAVRSGANVLTF
>TRBD1|TRBJ1-2|-|TRBV5-8
TGTGCCAGCAGGCTTAGCGGGACAGGGGTTCGATATGGCTACACCTTC
CASRLSGTGVRYGYTF
>-|TRBJ2-5|-|TRBV5-1
TGCGCCAGCAGCTCCCTCGGGGACGGGGAGACCCAGTACTTC
CASSSLGDGETQYF
>-|TRBJ1-1|few|TRBV9
TGTGCCAGCAGCGTCTCGAGGGGACCGTACATGAACACTGAAGCTTTCTTT
CASSVSRGPYMNTEAFF
>-|TRBJ1-1|-|TRBV10-3
TGTGCCATCAGTGAGTTGGGGGCTAACACTGAAGCTTTCTTT
CAISELGANTEAFF